These 29 T cell receptor beta chains were sequenced from one sample in a study of T cell repertoires in cytomegalovirus infection. MiXCR was run by TCRdb on the reads, yielding one entry per CDR3 protein. The sample holds approximately 500,000 distinct CDR3 sequences, approximately 15% seen once. Sequencing input: CD8+ T cells from PBMCs. Every receptor here comes from a human donor in good health (CMV status not recorded). Some clones in this sample may be carry-over from other donors' samples.

This chain uses TRBV28 with TRBJ2-3, with 8 bases matching TRBD2. CDR1 is MDHEN and CDR2 is SYDVKM in the germline V gene. The CDR3 sequence is 15 residues long. Losses at the gene ends were 5 bases for V and 4 bases for J; bases not matched to a gene: 8. The DNA for the CDR3 is TGTGCCAGCAGTCGTAGCGGGGCTAGCTCAGATACGCAGTATTTT. It specifies CASSRSGASSDTQYF.

This clonotype was counted between two and nine times. This sequence joins TRBV6-5 and TRBJ1-1; possibly TRBD1 for D (6 bases). V lost 5 bases and J 5 bases, leaving 18 bases between the germline ends. From germline, CDR1 is MNHEY and CDR2 SVGAGI. The CDR3 has 15 amino acids. CDR3 protein: CASSLIGGAQTEAFF. The CDR3 nucleotides are TGTGCCAGCAGTCTTATAGGGGGGGCGCAGACTGAAGCTTTCTTT.

This clonotype was recorded only once. This chain joins TRBV28 and TRBJ2-5, with D perhaps being TRBD1 or TRBD2 (5 bases each). Germline lookup yields CDR1 MDHEN and CDR2 SYDVKM. The CDR3 contains 14 residues. Trimming stripped 5 bases from V and 5 bases from J, with 15 bases between. Here the CDR3 reads CASSLRTREETQYF. The CDR3 DNA sequence: TGTGCCAGCAGTCTCCGGACCAGGGAGGAGACCCAGTACTTC.

The V gene is TRBV6-2 or TRBV6-3, the J gene TRBJ2-7; TRBD2 matches at 7 bases. Losses at the gene ends were 2 bases for V and 0 bases for J; bases not matched to a gene: 7. CDR1 and CDR2 from the germline V gene are MNHEY and SVGEGT. The CDR3 spans 16 residues. CDR3 region: CASSYGEGTSSYEQYF. The CDR3 DNA reads TGTGCCAGCAGTTACGGGGAGGGGACGAGCTCCTACGAGCAGTACTTC.

A word on this clonotype: This may be a read error: a much more frequent sequence differs by one nucleotide. The rearrangement joins TRBV7-6 to TRBJ2-1; 9 positions match TRBD2. CDR3 length: 14 amino acids. The germline gives CDR1 SGHVS, CDR2 FNYEAQ. In DNA, the CDR3 is TGTGCCAGCAGCGAGGGACTAGCCGGGAATGAGCGGTTCTTC. The encoded protein is CASSEGLAGNERFF.

This clonotype was observed a few times. The V and J genes are TRBV30 and TRBJ1-1; D perhaps matches TRBD1 (5 bases). V dropped 3 bases and J dropped 0 bases, with 8 bases sitting between them. Looked up from germline, CDR1 is GTSNPN and CDR2 is SVGIG (reference sequence). The length of the CDR3 is 13 residues. This chain's CDR3 is CAWSGTVNTEAFF. The CDR3 nucleotides read TGTGCCTGGAGCGGGACGGTGAACACTGAAGCTTTCTTT.

Comment on this clonotype: An end of the junction does not agree with germline; a read error may underlie this. The CDR3: CAISESSPREGLVGF. The CDR3 nucleotides are TGTGCCATCAGTGAGTCGTCCCCGCGGGAGGGCCTAGTCGGTTTC. The chain joins TRBV10-3 to TRBJ2-7; 9 bases map to TRBD2. There are 15 residues in the CDR3. CDR1 is ENHRY and CDR2 is SYGVKD in the germline V gene.

This clonotype has at least ten counts. V gene TRBV27 combines with J gene TRBJ1-2, with TRBD1 matching over 12 bases. The CDR3 has 15 amino acids. Germline-derived CDR1 and CDR2 are MNHEY and SMNVEV (reference sequence). V lost 5 bases, J lost 7 bases, and 8 bases stayed unmatched. CDR3 DNA sequence: TGTGCCAGCAGTATCGGGACAGGGGGCGTCAGTGGCTACACCTTC. Its protein product is CASSIGTGGVSGYTF.

There are a few counts of this clonotype. The V and J genes are TRBV30 and TRBJ2-5, with 14 bases that match TRBD2. There are 15 residues in the CDR3. Germline V gene lookup returns CDR1 GTSNPN and CDR2 SVGIG (reference sequence). V dropped 5 bases and J dropped 5; count of bases not matched to a gene: 7. The CDR3 DNA is TGTGCCTGGTCAACCGGGACTAGCGGGAGTGAGACCCAGTACTTC. Protein sequence: CAWSTGTSGSETQYF.

This sequence joins TRBV29-1 and TRBJ2-1; D uncertain. This CDR3 comprises 12 residues. V was cut by 2 bases and J by 4 bases, with 6 bases left in between. Per the germline V gene, CDR1 is SQVTM and CDR2 is ANQGSEA. The CDR3 loop reads CSVESKYNEQFF. The CDR3 bases are TGCAGCGTTGAATCCAAGTACAATGAGCAGTTCTTC.

This clonotype was found a few times. The gene calls are TRBV4-1 and TRBJ1-1; D call uncertain. Germline-derived CDR1 and CDR2 are MGHRA and YSYEKL. Between the trimmed V and J ends, which lost 1 base and 0 bases, there was a span of 12 bases. The CDR3 covers 16 residues. CDR3 amino acids: CASSQGPATLNTEAFF. The CDR3 DNA is TGCGCCAGCAGCCAAGGTCCAGCGACCTTGAACACTGAAGCTTTCTTT.

This clonotype has ten or more counts. The chain is built from TRBV2 and TRBJ1-2; D is uncertain. The CDR3 sequence is 13 residues long. Trimming removed 8 bases at V and 4 bases at J, with 14 bases between. Germline V gene data show CDR1 as SNHLY and CDR2 as FYNNEI. CDR3 bases: TGTGCCAGCGGGCACTCTGTAGGCTATGGCTACACCTTC. Translation: CASGHSVGYGYTF.

This chain links TRBV20-1 with TRBJ2-1, with TRBD1 matching over 11 bases. Germline CDR1 and CDR2: DFQATT and SNEGSKA (reference sequence). After removal of 0 bases from V and 6 bases from J, the junction contained 7 bases not matched to a gene. The length of the CDR3 is 16 residues. Here the CDR3 DNA reads TGCAGTGCTAGAGATTTTGGGGGACAGGGGGGCAATGAGCAGTTCTTC. As protein: CSARDFGGQGGNEQFF.

This clonotype was observed a few times. The V and J genes are TRBV19 and TRBJ1-4, with TRBD1 as a possible D gene (5 bases). The V and J ends lost 6 bases and 0 bases respectively, with 11 bases between them. The CDR3 totals 15 residues. The germline V gene has CDR1 LNHDA and CDR2 SQIVND (reference sequence). This chain's CDR3 is CASSPRQSTNEKLFF. For the CDR3, the DNA is TGTGCCAGTAGCCCCAGACAGTCAACTAATGAAAAACTGTTTTTT. Supplemented by reference TRBV19 and TRBJ1-4, the full variable domain reads DGGITQSPKYLFRKEGQNVTLSCEQNLNHDAMYWYRQDPGQGLRLIYYSQIVNDFQKGDIAEGYSVSREKKESFPLTVTSAQKNPTAFYLCASSPRQSTNEKLFFGSGTQLSVL.

Of note for this clonotype: Possible read error: a much larger clone is one base away. The conserved phenylalanine or tryptophan normally closing the CDR3 is absent here, so this likely arose from a read error. CDR3 nucleotide sequence: TGTGCCAGCAGCTTAGCTGGGTCCAATGAGCAGTTCTTA. Encoded protein: CASSLAGSNEQFL. The rearrangement joins TRBV11-2 to TRBJ2-1, with D uncertain. V lost 1 base to trimming and J lost 6 bases, with 7 bases between them. There are 13 residues in the CDR3. Germline CDR1 SGHAT, CDR2 FQNNGV.

To note about this clonotype: Without the conserved terminal phenylalanine or tryptophan, this CDR3 likely stems from a read error. This CDR3 is CASSLVSGGGSPLHS. CDR3 coding DNA: TGCGCCAGCAGCTTGGTTTCAGGGGGCGGGTCACCCCTCCACTCT. The J gene is TRBJ1-6, the V gene TRBV5-1, with 8 positions matching TRBD1. V shed 0 bases, J shed 10 bases, and the junction held 6 bases outside the gene matches. The CDR3 has 15 amino acids. Germline CDR1 reads SGHRS; CDR2 reads YFSETQ.

This chain connects TRBV6-6 to TRBJ1-3; D not certain. This CDR3 is built from 14 residues. V shed 5 bases and J shed 1 base, with 9 bases lying between them. Germline V CDR1 and CDR2: MNHNY, SVGAGI (reference sequence). The chain's CDR3 is CASSLANSGNTIYF. The CDR3 region has the DNA TGTGCCAGCAGTCTAGCAAATTCTGGAAACACCATATATTTT.

This clonotype has ten or more counts. This rearrangement joins TRBV7-8 to TRBJ2-2; tentative D call: TRBD2 (6 bases). This CDR3 is 15 amino acids long. V lost 2 bases and J lost 7, with 14 bases in between. Germline lookup yields CDR1 SGHVS and CDR2 FQNEAQ. This CDR3 reads CASSLRRERGGELFF. The CDR3 region has the DNA TGTGCCAGCAGCTTAAGGAGGGAGAGGGGCGGGGAGCTGTTTTTT.

In its sample, this clonotype was seen once. The chain employs TRBV9 and TRBJ2-1, with TRBD2 matching 9 bases. Germline V gene data show CDR1 as SGDLS and CDR2 as YYNGEE. The CDR3 has 20 amino acids. With V trimmed by 0 bases and J by 4 bases, 17 bases remained unmatched. CDR3 bases: TGTGCCAGCAGCGTAGCCAGGGCAGCCCTCCAAGCGGGAGGATACAATGAGCAGTTCTTC. This encodes CASSVARAALQAGGYNEQFF.

In the case of this clonotype: The conserved final phenylalanine or tryptophan is absent from the CDR3, which likely points to a read error. It is unclear where the CDR3 begins or ends on the DNA, so no DNA is shown, and the CDR3 is as TCRdb lists it. The chain joins TRBV27 to TRBJ1-6; TRBD1, the table's D call, lacks a check against the DNA. The CDR3 length is 14 residues, termini included. The germline gives CDR1 MNHEY, CDR2 SMNVEV (reference sequence). CDR3 residues: CASKGDIPNSPLQY.

This clonotype came up many times. This chain uses TRBV5-1 with TRBJ1-2; D is perhaps TRBD1 (5 bases). CDR1 is SGHRS, CDR2 YFSETQ, per germline. The CDR3 spans 16 residues. Trimming took 4 bases from V and 3 from J, leaving 19 bases between them. The CDR3 here is CASSKGTGPLDYGYTF. In DNA, the CDR3 is TGCGCCAGCAGCAAGGGGACGGGACCTCTAGACTATGGCTACACCTTC. The full variable domain, with the rest looked up from reference TRBV5-1 and TRBJ1-2, is KAGVTQTPRYLIKTRGQQVTLSCSPISGHRSVSWYQQTPGQGLQFLFEYFSETQRNKGNFPGRFSGRQFSNSRSEMNVSTLELGDSALYLCASSKGTGPLDYGYTFGSGTRLTVV.

As for this clonotype: Since a much larger clone is just one base distant, this may be a read error. V usage is TRBV3-1 and J usage is TRBJ1-6; D may be TRBD1 (5 bases). Per the germline V gene, CDR1 is LGHDT and CDR2 is YNNKEL (reference sequence). Trimming shortened V by 0 bases and J by 0 bases, and 12 bases separated the two germline ends. The CDR3 totals 18 residues. CDR3: CASSQDLQVFSYNSPLHF. In DNA, the CDR3 is TGTGCCAGCAGCCAAGATCTACAGGTATTCTCCTATAATTCACCCCTCCACTTT.

This clonotype showed up many times. The chain links TRBV6-1 to TRBJ1-1; possible D gene TRBD1, 5 bases. CDR3 length equals 15 residues. Germline-derived CDR1 and CDR2 are MNHNS and SASEGT. Deletions cut 5 bases from V and 1 base from J, with 14 bases between. CDR3 amino acids: CASSYGGEANTEAFF. The CDR3, as DNA: TGTGCCAGCAGTTATGGGGGGGAGGCGAACACTGAAGCTTTCTTT.

This clonotype was counted only a few times. This sequence joins TRBV5-1 and TRBJ2-7; D ambiguous. The CDR3 contains 14 residues. Trimming stripped 2 bases from V and 2 bases from J, with 11 bases between. Germline V gene sequence: CDR1 SGHRS, CDR2 YFSETQ. The CDR3 sequence: CASSFFGSTYEQYF. DNA for the CDR3: TGCGCCAGCAGCTTCTTCGGGTCCACCTACGAGCAGTACTTC.

This clonotype appeared a few times. At one of its ends the junction is not consistent with the germline gene, which may arise from a read error. CDR3 protein: CASSQYLVDEQFF. The DNA for the CDR3 is TGTGCCAGCAGCCAATACCTCGTGGATGAGCAGTTCTTC. The chain employs TRBV4-1 and TRBJ2-1; D unresolved. CDR3 length equals 13 residues. CDR1 MGHRA and CDR2 YSYEKL come from the germline V gene.

This clonotype was seen at least ten times. The rearrangement joins TRBV19 to TRBJ1-5, with 7 bases that match TRBD1. Germline V gives CDR1 LNHDA, CDR2 SQIVND (reference sequence). The CDR3 length is 15 residues. Germline trimming cut 2 bases from V and 5 bases from J; bases unmatched to any gene: 6. CDR3 coding DNA: TGTGCCAGTAGTATAATCGACAGGGTGGATCAGCCCCAGCATTTT. Amino acids: CASSIIDRVDQPQHF.

J is TRBJ1-2 and V is TRBV7-6; 10 positions agree with TRBD1. The V gene end was trimmed by 5 bases and the J gene end by 4 bases; junction bases not matched to a gene: 7. Germline assignment: CDR1 SGHVS and CDR2 FNYEAQ. This CDR3 region has 15 residues. The CDR3 sequence is CASSPLTGGSYGYTF. The CDR3 bases are TGTGCCAGCAGCCCGTTGACAGGGGGCTCCTATGGCTACACCTTC. Complete variable domain (other parts from reference TRBV7-6 and TRBJ1-2): GAGVSQSPRYKVTKRGQDVALRCDPISGHVSLYWYRQALGQGPEFLTYFNYEAQQDKSGLPNDRFSAERPEGSISTLTIQRTEQRDSAMYRCASSPLTGGSYGYTFGSGTRLTVV.

The sample holds many counts of this clonotype. This chain joins TRBV6-1 and TRBJ2-1; D tentatively fits TRBD1 or TRBD2 (6 bases each). The CDR3 is made up of 10 amino acids. From germline, CDR1 is MNHNS and CDR2 SASEGT. The V gene lost 7 bases and the J gene lost 12 bases, with 10 bases spanning the gap. The CDR3 spells CASNGGGQFF. CDR3 nucleotide sequence: TGTGCCAGCAACGGGGGCGGGCAGTTCTTC.

A remark on this clonotype: One end of the junction fails to match germline, which may point to a read error. CDR3: CASSVAREPTNYVYTF. CDR3 nucleotide sequence: TGTGCCAGCAGCGTAGCTCGGGAGCCGACTAACTATGTCTACACCTTC. The V gene is TRBV9, the J gene TRBJ1-2; no firm D call. The CDR3 runs to 16 residues. Looked up from germline, CDR1 is SGDLS and CDR2 is YYNGEE.